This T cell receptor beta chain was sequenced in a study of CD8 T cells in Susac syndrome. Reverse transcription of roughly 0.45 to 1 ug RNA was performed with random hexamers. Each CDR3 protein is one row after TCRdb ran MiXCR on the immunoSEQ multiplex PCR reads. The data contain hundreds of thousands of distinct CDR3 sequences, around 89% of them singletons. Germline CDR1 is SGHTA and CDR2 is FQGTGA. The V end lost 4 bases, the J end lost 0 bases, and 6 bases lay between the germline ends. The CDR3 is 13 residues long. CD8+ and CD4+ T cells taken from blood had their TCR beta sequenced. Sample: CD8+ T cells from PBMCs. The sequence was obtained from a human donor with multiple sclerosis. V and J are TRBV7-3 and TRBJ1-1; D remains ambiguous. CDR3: CASSSELNTEAFF. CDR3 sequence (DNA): TGTGCCAGCAGCTCCGAGTTGAACACTGAAGCTTTCTTT. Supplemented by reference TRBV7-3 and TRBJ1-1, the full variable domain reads GAGVSQTPSNKVTEKGKYVELRCDPISGHTALYWYRQSLGQGPEFLIYFQGTGAADDSGLPNDRFFAVRPEGSVSTLKIQRTERGDSAVYLCASSSELNTEAFFGQGTRLTVV.